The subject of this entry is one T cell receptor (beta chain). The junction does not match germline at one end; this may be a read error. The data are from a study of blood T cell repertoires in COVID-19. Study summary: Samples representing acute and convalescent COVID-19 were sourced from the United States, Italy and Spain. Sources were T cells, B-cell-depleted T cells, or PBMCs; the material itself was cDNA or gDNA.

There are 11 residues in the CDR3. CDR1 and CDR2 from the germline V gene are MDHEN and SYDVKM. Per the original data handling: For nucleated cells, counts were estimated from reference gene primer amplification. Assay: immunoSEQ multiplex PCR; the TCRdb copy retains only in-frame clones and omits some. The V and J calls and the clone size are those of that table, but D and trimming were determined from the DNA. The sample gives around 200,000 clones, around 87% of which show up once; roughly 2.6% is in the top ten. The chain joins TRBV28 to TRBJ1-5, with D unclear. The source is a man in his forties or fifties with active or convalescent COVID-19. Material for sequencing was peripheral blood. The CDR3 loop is CASSSIQSQHF. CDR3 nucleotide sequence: TGTGCCAGCAGTAGTATTCAGTCCCAGCATTTT.